These 24 T cell receptor beta chains were all obtained from the same sample, sequenced in a study of blood T cell repertoires in COVID-19. Clones were sequenced by immunoSEQ multiplex PCR, and TCRdb holds only the in-frame ones, with some missing. The sample contains approximately 170,000 clones, more than 85% of which appear only once. Sequencing was done on a sample of peripheral blood. These receptors all stem from an older woman with COVID-19, enrolled during active disease.

V is TRBV15 and J is TRBJ1-1; D ambiguous. Trimming removed 1 base from V and 4 bases from J, with 10 bases in between. Germline CDR1 reads LNHNV; CDR2 reads YYDKDF (reference sequence). The CDR3 is 14 residues long. The CDR3 sequence: CATSRAPSGTEAFF. The CDR3, as DNA: TGTGCCACCAGCAGAGCCCCCAGCGGCACTGAAGCTTTCTTT.

This chain joins TRBV2 and TRBJ1-4; D unresolved. The CDR3 has 13 amino acids. V shed 6 bases and J shed 8 bases, with 13 bases lying between them. Per the germline V gene, CDR1 is SNHLY and CDR2 is FYNNEI. CDR3 amino acids: CASRGTPGEKLFF. The CDR3 DNA reads as TGTGCCAGCAGAGGAACCCCGGGGGAAAAACTGTTTTTT.

The chain carries TRBV7-3 and TRBJ1-2; TRBD1 agrees at 8 bases. The germline gives CDR1 SGHTA, CDR2 FQGTGA. The CDR3 is 13 amino acids. Trimming removed 5 bases from V and 8 bases from J; junction bases left unmatched: 7. CDR3 residues: CASSPWTGSGYTF. The CDR3 bases are TGTGCCAGCAGCCCCTGGACAGGGTCCGGCTACACCTTC.

The J gene is TRBJ1-4, the V gene TRBV7-2, with no clear D. In germline, CDR1 is SGHTA, CDR2 FQGNSA. Trimming took off 3 bases at V and 5 bases at J, with 10 bases between the two ends. The length of the CDR3 is 14 residues. The CDR3 is CASSFAGRNEKLFF. The CDR3 nucleotides are TGTGCCAGCAGCTTCGCGGGCCGGAATGAAAAACTGTTTTTT.

The gene calls are TRBV4-1 and TRBJ2-5; no clear D gene. Germline V gene sequence: CDR1 MGHRA, CDR2 YSYEKL. Trimming took 0 bases from V and 3 from J, leaving 5 bases between them. The CDR3 sequence is 13 residues long. The CDR3 region is CASSQESKETQYF. CDR3 coding DNA: TGCGCCAGCAGCCAAGAGTCAAAAGAGACCCAGTACTTC.

This chain links TRBV7-9 with TRBJ1-3; weak D call: TRBD1 (6 bases). Trimming took 5 bases from V and 1 from J, leaving 12 bases between them. CDR3 size: 15 residues. Germline V gene lookup returns CDR1 SEHNR and CDR2 FQNEAQ (reference sequence). As DNA, the CDR3 is TGTGCCAGCAGCACACAGGGAAGTTCTGGAAACACCATATATTTT. Its protein product is CASSTQGSSGNTIYF.

The genes are TRBV9 and TRBJ2-2; 12 bases agree with TRBD2. Trimming cost V 0 bases and J 1 base; bases outside gene matches: 4. Germline V gene sequence: CDR1 SGDLS, CDR2 YYNGEE. The length of the CDR3 is 18 residues. CDR3 coding DNA: TGTGCCAGCAGCGTAGGTGGACTAGCGGGACTGAACACCGGGGAGCTGTTTTTT. It encodes CASSVGGLAGLNTGELFF.

The gene calls are TRBV14 and TRBJ2-3; 9 nucleotides line up with TRBD2. This CDR3 spans 19 amino acids. CDR1 is SGHDN, CDR2 FVKESK, per germline. The ends lost 0 bases at V and 1 base at J; junction bases unmatched: 11. For the CDR3, the DNA is TGTGCCAGCAGCCAAGATCTCGGCGGGGGGGCCCTCCGCACAGATACGCAGTATTTT. This translates into CASSQDLGGGALRTDTQYF. Full variable domain (missing parts from reference TRBV14 and TRBJ2-3): EAGVTQFPSHSVIEKGQTVTLRCDPISGHDNLYWYRRVMGKEIKFLLHFVKESKQDESGMPNNRFLAERTGGTYSTLKVQPAELEDSGVYFCASSQDLGGGALRTDTQYFGPGTRLTVL.

The chain recombines TRBV19 with TRBJ1-2; no clear D gene. This CDR3 is 13 amino acids long. The V and J ends lost 3 bases and 4 bases respectively, with 9 bases between them. Germline V gene data show CDR1 as LNHDA and CDR2 as SQIVND (reference sequence). CDR3 nucleotides: TGTGCCAGTAGTATTGACACCCTCTATGGCTACACCTTC. Translated: CASSIDTLYGYTF.

The chain uses TRBV7-9 and TRBJ2-3, with D possibly matching TRBD2 (7 bases). CDR1 and CDR2 (germline): SEHNR, FQNEAQ (reference sequence). The V and J ends lost 7 bases and 3 bases respectively, with 20 bases between them. This CDR3 contains 16 residues. CDR3 residues: CASTLGGGGETDTQYF. CDR3 bases: TGTGCCAGCACCCTAGGGGGAGGGGGTGAGACAGATACGCAGTATTTT.

The rearrangement joins TRBV7-8 to TRBJ2-7; 8 nucleotides match TRBD1. The germline V gene has CDR1 SGHVS and CDR2 FQNEAQ. The CDR3 consists of 16 residues. Trimming cost V 5 bases and J 1 base; bases outside gene matches: 10. The CDR3 coding sequence is TGTGCCAGCAGCCCCCGGACAGGGAGTAAATCCTACGAGCAGTACTTC. It encodes CASSPRTGSKSYEQYF.

The V gene is TRBV4-3, the J gene TRBJ2-7; D gene uncertain. Germline assignment: CDR1 LGHNA and CDR2 YSLEER. V gave up 0 bases and J gave up 2 bases, with 11 bases separating them. The CDR3 has 15 amino acids. CDR3 coding DNA: TGCGCCAGCAGCCAAGACTTCCTAACCGCCTACGAGCAGTACTTC. This encodes CASSQDFLTAYEQYF.

The gene calls are TRBV6-2 or TRBV6-3 and TRBJ1-2; 10 bases map to TRBD1. This CDR3 is 15 amino acids long. With V trimmed by 2 bases and J by 5 bases, 5 bases remained unmatched. In germline, CDR1 is MNHEY, CDR2 SVGEGT. This CDR3 reads CASSYPPGQGYGYTF. CDR3 DNA: TGTGCCAGCAGTTACCCTCCGGGACAGGGGTATGGCTACACCTTC.

This clone was detected a few times. The chain carries TRBV6-5 and TRBJ2-7, with 11 bases that match TRBD1. Per the germline V gene, CDR1 is MNHEY and CDR2 is SVGAGI. J was trimmed by 2 bases and V by 4 bases; bases with no gene match: 4. The CDR3 sequence is 15 residues long. CDR3 bases: TGTGCCAGCAGTTCTCCGGGACAGGGGGCCTACGAGCAGTACTTC. It codes for CASSSPGQGAYEQYF.

This sequence joins TRBV4-1 and TRBJ1-2, with TRBD1 identical over 8 bases. V shed 3 bases and J 0 bases; nucleotides not matched to a gene: 9. This CDR3 is built from 17 residues. The V gene's germline CDR1 is MGHRA and CDR2 YSYEKL. In DNA, the CDR3 is TGCGCCAGCAGCCACTCTCCGACAGGGGCCTCTAACTATGGCTACACCTTC. Amino acids: CASSHSPTGASNYGYTF.

With respect to this clone: Other DNA sequences in the sample encode the same CDR3. This rearrangement joins TRBV9 to TRBJ2-3; TRBD2 matches at 9 bases. The length of the CDR3 is 16 residues. Germline V CDR1 and CDR2: SGDLS, YYNGEE. With V trimmed by 0 bases and J by 2 bases, 4 bases remained unmatched. CDR3 sequence reads: CASSVGLAENTDTQYF. In DNA, the CDR3 is TGTGCCAGCAGCGTAGGACTAGCGGAAAACACAGATACGCAGTATTTT.

The J gene is TRBJ1-3, the V gene TRBV7-8; D gene uncertain. Germline V gene data show CDR1 as SGHVS and CDR2 as FQNEAQ. The germline V and J ends were trimmed by 5 bases and 0 bases, with 17 bases remaining between them. This CDR3 spans 17 amino acids. In nucleotides, the CDR3 is TGTGCCAGCAGCACCCGGAGGGAGAGAATCTCTGGAAACACCATATATTTT. It is translated as CASSTRRERISGNTIYF.

DNA of the CDR3: TGTGCCTGGAGTGGGGACAAATACAATCAGCCCCAGCATTTT. It translates to CAWSGDKYNQPQHF. V gene TRBV30 combines with J gene TRBJ1-5; possibly TRBD1 for D (6 bases). Germline CDR1 GTSNPN, CDR2 SVGIG (reference sequence). The CDR3 totals 14 residues. The ends were cut back, 1 base at V and 3 bases at J, with 10 bases in the middle.

The chain combines TRBV11-2 with TRBJ2-2; D not resolved. CDR1 and CDR2 from the germline V gene are SGHAT and FQNNGV. This CDR3 spans 14 amino acids. The V gene lost 5 bases and the J gene lost 5 bases, with 12 bases spanning the gap. CDR3 protein: CASSPTTRTGELFF. The DNA for the CDR3 is TGTGCCAGCAGCCCAACAACCAGGACCGGGGAGCTGTTTTTT.

V gene TRBV6-5 combines with J gene TRBJ1-6; 9 bases are shared with TRBD1. CDR3 size: 16 residues. The J segment lost 10 bases and the V segment lost 2 bases, leaving 9 bases of the junction unmatched. The germline CDR1 and CDR2 sequences are MNHEY and SVGAGI. As DNA, the CDR3 is TGTGCCAGCAGTTACACTTACAGGGGGCGCGTATCACCCCTCCACTTT. Amino acid sequence: CASSYTYRGRVSPLHF.

V and J are TRBV2 and TRBJ1-1; D unclear. The ends were cut back, 6 bases at V and 0 bases at J, with 11 bases in the middle. The germline V gene has CDR1 SNHLY and CDR2 FYNNEI. The CDR3 length is 14 residues. CDR3 nucleotides: TGTGCCAGCAGGCTCGAGGGATTGAACACTGAAGCTTTCTTT. Translation: CASRLEGLNTEAFF.

V gene TRBV4-3 combines with J gene TRBJ1-2; D is perhaps TRBD1 (5 bases). Between the trimmed V and J ends, which lost 4 bases and 1 base, there was a span of 16 bases. The CDR3 is 16 amino acids. Germline CDR1 is LGHNA and CDR2 is YSLEER. CDR3 sequence reads: CASSLGQGGFNYGYTF. The CDR3 nucleotides are TGCGCCAGCAGCCTGGGGCAGGGCGGTTTTAACTATGGCTACACCTTC.

This chain connects TRBV2 to TRBJ1-3; 9 bases are shared with TRBD1. This CDR3 has 16 amino acids. V trimming: 2 bases; J trimming: 5 bases; junction bases outside the gene matches: 7. Germline CDR1 SNHLY, CDR2 FYNNEI. CDR3 amino acids: CASSEYTGTGRNTIYF. The CDR3 region has the DNA TGTGCCAGCAGTGAATATACCGGGACAGGGAGAAACACCATATATTTT.

The chain is built from TRBV7-2 and TRBJ2-1, with TRBD2 matching 9 bases. CDR3 length equals 16 residues. With 5 bases clipped from V and 0 bases from J, the junction kept 5 bases outside the gene matches. Germline lookup yields CDR1 SGHTA and CDR2 FQGNSA. The DNA for the CDR3 is TGTGCCAGCAGCCGGGGACTAGCCAGCTCCTACAATGAGCAGTTCTTC. Translation gives CASSRGLASSYNEQFF.